These 32 T cell receptor beta chains originate from one sample sequenced in a study of CD8 T cells in ankylosing spondylitis. Overall study findings and caveats: In ankylosing spondylitis blood, a motif of roughly 8 highly homologous TCR beta variants appeared characteristic.

For these TCRs, the target antigens are not known. One entry per CDR3 protein results from TCRdb running MiXCR on the 5' RACE reads. The sample includes more than 400,000 distinct CDR3 sequences, approximately 5.3% of them seen just once. The sequencing input was blood, either unsorted or a sorted T cell fraction (not recorded which). The receptor set was obtained from a male donor with ankylosing spondylitis.

The chain links TRBV20-1 to TRBJ2-5, with TRBD2 matching over 7 bases. The CDR3 has 21 residues. The germline gives CDR1 DFQATT, CDR2 SNEGSKA (reference sequence). CDR3 coding DNA: TGCTGCGCTAGAGACATGATCAGCGGGGTAGGGTCGGTTTACCCCCAAGAGACCCAGTACTTC. Translation gives CCARDMISGVGSVYPQETQYF.

In this sample, this clonotype turned up many times. This rearrangement joins TRBV7-9 to TRBJ1-6, with D tentatively TRBD1 (5 bases). Germline loops: CDR1 SEHNR, CDR2 FQNEAQ (reference sequence). This CDR3 contains 15 residues. Between the trimmed V and J ends, which lost 3 bases and 7 bases, there was a span of 13 bases. The CDR3 region is CASSLRGLGNSPLHF. The CDR3 DNA reads as TGTGCCAGCAGCTTGAGGGGCCTTGGGAATTCACCCCTCCACTTT.

This clonotype has at least ten counts. This rearrangement joins TRBV6-2 or TRBV6-3 to TRBJ2-3, with D maybe TRBD1 (6 bases). V lost 2 bases and J lost 7, with 19 bases in between. CDR1 MNHEY and CDR2 SVGEGT come from the germline V gene. The CDR3 has 16 amino acids. The CDR3 protein is CASSYARDTIRNTQYF. The CDR3 DNA sequence: TGTGCCAGCAGTTACGCCCGGGACACCATTCGAAATACGCAGTATTTT.

This clonotype was picked up many times. This chain connects TRBV20-1 to TRBJ1-1; no clear D. CDR1 is DFQATT and CDR2 is SNEGSKA in the germline V gene (reference sequence). The CDR3 is 13 residues long. Trimming removed 6 bases at V and 8 bases at J, with 19 bases between. Here the CDR3 DNA reads TGCAGTGCAACCGGGAGCCTAGGATTAGAAGCTTTCTTT. Protein product: CSATGSLGLEAFF.

This clonotype was observed many times. This chain uses TRBV20-1 with TRBJ2-1, with D maybe TRBD2 (5 bases). The CDR3 length is 11 residues. Trimming shortened V by 6 bases and J by 12 bases, and 15 bases separated the two germline ends. Germline CDR1 reads DFQATT; CDR2 reads SNEGSKA (reference sequence). The CDR3 sequence: CSASPLAGQFF. In DNA, the CDR3 is TGCAGTGCCAGCCCGCTAGCCGGGCAGTTCTTC.

As regards this clonotype: A much larger clone differs from this one at a single base, so this may be a read error. The V call is TRBV21-1, the J call TRBJ2-5; TRBD2 is the table's D call, not checked against the DNA. TRBV21-1 constitutes a pseudogene. The CDR3 is 16 amino acids. CDR3 DNA: TGTGCCGGCAGCAGGCGGGGACTAGCGGAAGAAGAGACCCAGTACTTC. Its protein product is CAGSRRGLAEEETQYF.

This clonotype was found many times. One junction end does not reproduce the germline sequence, and a read error may be involved. The rearrangement links TRBV7-2 to TRBJ2-3; D gene uncertain. This CDR3 has 15 amino acids. Germline V CDR1 and CDR2: SGHTA, FQGNSA. This chain's CDR3 is CASSLDPGRTDTQYF. The CDR3 DNA is TGTGCCAGCAGTTTAGATCCGGGTCGCACAGATACGCAGTATTTT.

This clonotype was counted between two and nine times. J is TRBJ2-1 and V is TRBV4-3, with TRBD2 matching 12 bases. There are 16 residues in the CDR3. Germline lookup yields CDR1 LGHNA and CDR2 YSLEER. Losses at the gene ends were 5 bases for V and 10 bases for J; bases not matched to a gene: 12. CDR3 residues: CASSLAGASGRVEQFF. The DNA for the CDR3 is TGCGCCAGCAGCTTAGCCGGAGCTAGCGGGAGGGTAGAGCAGTTCTTC.

Concerning this clonotype: This clone may be a read error of a much larger clone one base away. V usage is TRBV28 and J usage is TRBJ2-7, with D possibly being TRBD2 (6 bases). The CDR3 has 17 amino acids. The germline CDR1 and CDR2 sequences are MDHEN and SYDVKM. Trimming stripped 4 bases from V and 3 bases from J, with 22 bases between. The CDR3 DNA follows: TGTGCCAGCAGTTCAAACCACTGGGCTATCGGGAGCTACGAGCAGTACTTC. Protein sequence: CASSSNHWAIGSYEQYF.

In this sample, this clonotype turned up a few times. The chain links TRBV6-2 or TRBV6-3 to TRBJ1-5; D is possibly TRBD1 (6 bases). The CDR3 extends over 14 amino acids. The V end lost 2 bases, the J end lost 5 bases, and 10 bases lay between the germline ends. Per the germline V gene, CDR1 is MNHEY and CDR2 is SVGEGT. The CDR3 DNA follows: TGTGCCAGCAGTTACGGGGGCCCCGATCAGCCCCAGCATTTT. Its protein product is CASSYGGPDQPQHF.

This clonotype was recorded at least ten times. The rearrangement joins TRBV7-2 to TRBJ1-2; D is unresolved. V was pared by 1 base and J by 8 bases, with 14 bases between. This CDR3 has 14 residues. Germline CDR1 and CDR2: SGHTA and FQGNSA. The DNA of the CDR3 is TGTGCCAGCAGCTTAGTGGCTAGGGTATCAGGCTACACCTTC. Translating gives CASSLVARVSGYTF.

This clonotype was recorded many times. The CDR3 nucleotides read TGTGCCAGCAGATCACTCGGTTACGAGCAGTACTTC. Translation gives CASRSLGYEQYF. This chain joins TRBV6-2 or TRBV6-3 and TRBJ2-7, with D hard to call. V was trimmed by 6 bases and J by 4 bases, leaving 10 bases between them. The CDR3 totals 12 residues. The germline CDR1 and CDR2 sequences are MNHEY and SVGEGT.

Many counts were recorded for this clonotype. This chain uses TRBV6-1 with TRBJ1-1; D might be TRBD1 (6 bases). Germline V gives CDR1 MNHNS, CDR2 SASEGT. Trimming stripped 6 bases from V and 0 bases from J, with 14 bases between. CDR3 size: 15 residues. The CDR3 loop is CASRNRVSVNTEAFF. The DNA of the CDR3 is TGTGCCAGCAGAAACAGGGTCTCGGTGAACACTGAAGCTTTCTTT.

This clonotype has a count of ten or more. The rearrangement uses TRBV6-2 or TRBV6-3 and TRBJ2-1, with a tentative D call TRBD2 (6 bases). CDR3 length: 17 residues. The V end was cut by 2 bases, the J end by 6 bases, with 20 bases between. The germline V gene has CDR1 MNHEY and CDR2 SVGEGT. The CDR3 here is CASSYPGTRNYANEQFF. The CDR3 nucleotides are TGTGCCAGCAGTTACCCCGGGACTCGAAATTACGCCAATGAGCAGTTCTTC.

This clonotype was recorded at least ten times. The rearrangement links TRBV20-1 to TRBJ2-3; D gene ambiguous. V lost 8 bases, J lost 4 bases, and 13 bases lay in between. Germline CDR1 reads DFQATT; CDR2 reads SNEGSKA (reference sequence). The length of the CDR3 is 12 residues. The CDR3 nucleotides read TGCAGTACGACAAAGGGCGCAGATACGCAGTATTTT. Translating it yields CSTTKGADTQYF.

This clonotype was counted ten times or more. This chain joins TRBV27 and TRBJ2-1, with unresolved D. The CDR3 length is 16 residues. V was clipped by 1 base and J by 5 bases, with 15 bases between them. In germline, CDR1 is MNHEY, CDR2 SMNVEV (reference sequence). The CDR3 spells CASSLLVVRPNNEQFF. In DNA form, the CDR3 reads TGTGCCAGCAGTTTATTAGTGGTTAGGCCTAACAATGAGCAGTTCTTC.

This clonotype was recorded many times. This chain joins TRBV9 and TRBJ2-1; D not certain. CDR3 length: 13 residues. CDR1 is SGDLS, CDR2 YYNGEE, per germline. The V end was cut by 1 base, the J end by 6 bases, with 8 bases between. The CDR3 sequence: CASSVWGSNEQFF. CDR3 DNA: TGTGCCAGCAGCGTATGGGGTAGCAATGAGCAGTTCTTC.

There are a few counts of this clonotype. The chain links TRBV12-3 or TRBV12-4 to TRBJ1-6; 9 nucleotides align to TRBD1. The CDR3 runs to 14 residues. Trimming at V came to 7 bases and at J to 10 bases, leaving 8 bases not matched to a gene. The CDR3 loop is CASTTGGGFSPLHF. The CDR3 coding sequence is TGTGCCAGCACGACAGGGGGAGGGTTCTCACCCCTCCACTTT.

There are many counts of this clonotype. V is TRBV5-1 and J is TRBJ1-4, with D perhaps TRBD1 (6 bases). The V end was cut by 3 bases, the J end by 5 bases, with 11 bases between. Germline V CDR1 and CDR2: SGHRS, YFSETQ. This CDR3 comprises 14 residues. CDR3 loop: CASSWGRGNEKLFF. For the CDR3, the DNA is TGCGCCAGCAGCTGGGGGCGTGGAAATGAAAAACTGTTTTTT.

The sample holds many counts of this clonotype. This rearrangement joins TRBV12-3 or TRBV12-4 to TRBJ1-2; D perhaps matches TRBD1 (5 bases). The V gene lost 3 bases and the J gene lost 8 bases, with 16 bases spanning the gap. CDR3 length equals 14 residues. For the CDR3, the DNA is TGTGCCAGCAGTTTTTTGAGGGGCGCTTCGGGCTACACCTTC. It codes for CASSFLRGASGYTF.

This clonotype was counted at least ten times. The chain carries TRBV29-1 and TRBJ2-1; D is ambiguous. Trimming stripped 5 bases from V and 0 bases from J, with 17 bases between. CDR1 and CDR2 from the germline V gene are SQVTM and ANQGSEA. The length of the CDR3 is 16 residues. Written as DNA, the CDR3 is TGCAGCGTTAGCTCTTGGACGGAGAGCTCCTACAATGAGCAGTTCTTC. Translation gives CSVSSWTESSYNEQFF.

The V call is TRBV7-2, the J call TRBJ2-4, with 10 positions matching TRBD1. J lost 6 bases, V lost 7 bases, and 9 bases had no gene match. The germline V gene encodes CDR1 SGHTA and CDR2 FQGNSA. The CDR3 loop spans 15 amino acids. CDR3 region: CASTWGGDRGNIQYF. The CDR3 DNA reads as TGTGCCAGCACCTGGGGAGGGGACAGGGGAAACATTCAGTACTTC.

The sample holds many counts of this clonotype. This chain connects TRBV27 to TRBJ1-1; D is possibly TRBD1 (5 bases). This CDR3 is built from 14 residues. From germline, CDR1 is MNHEY and CDR2 SMNVEV (reference sequence). Trimming pared 5 bases from V and 2 bases from J, leaving 12 bases between. CDR3 sequence: CASSPPGGNTEAFF. The DNA of the CDR3 is TGTGCCAGCAGTCCGCCGGGGGGAAACACTGAAGCTTTCTTT.

There are many counts of this clonotype. The chain couples TRBV20-1 to TRBJ2-5; no clear D gene. Trimming took off 6 bases at V and 5 bases at J, with 10 bases between the two ends. The CDR3 is made up of 11 amino acids. Germline V gene lookup returns CDR1 DFQATT and CDR2 SNEGSKA (reference sequence). CDR3 in DNA: TGCAGTGCCCTCTCCTACGAGACCCAGTACTTC. As protein: CSALSYETQYF.

This clonotype was seen at least ten times. The V and J genes are TRBV28 and TRBJ1-2; no clear D. The CDR3 loop spans 12 amino acids. The germline V gene encodes CDR1 MDHEN and CDR2 SYDVKM. V was clipped by 4 bases and J by 4 bases, with 7 bases between them. CDR3 sequence (DNA): TGTGCCAGCAGTTACCGCGGCTATGGCTACACCTTC. Amino acids: CASSYRGYGYTF.

This clonotype was counted a few times. The gene calls are TRBV4-3 and TRBJ2-1; D unclear. Germline V gives CDR1 LGHNA, CDR2 YSLEER. This CDR3 is 13 amino acids long. The V end lost 3 bases, the J end lost 5 bases, and 8 bases lay between the germline ends. The CDR3 region has the DNA TGCGCCAGCAGCCAGGCACAAAACAATGAGCAGTTCTTC. Translation: CASSQAQNNEQFF.

The sample holds many counts of this clonotype. CDR3 residues: CSAITTSGNTQYF. CDR3 nucleotides: TGCAGTGCTATTACTACTAGCGGGAATACGCAGTATTTT. This chain links TRBV20-1 with TRBJ2-3; the match to TRBD2 covers 10 bases. The CDR3 covers 13 residues. CDR1 and CDR2 from the germline V gene are DFQATT and SNEGSKA (reference sequence). V gave up 4 bases and J gave up 7 bases; unmatched junction bases: 5.

This clonotype occurred many times. This chain connects TRBV4-2 to TRBJ2-7; D is perhaps TRBD1 (6 bases). Germline CDR1 reads LGHNA; CDR2 reads YNFKEQ. The CDR3 extends over 13 amino acids. Trimming stripped 8 bases from V and 3 bases from J, with 14 bases between. DNA of the CDR3: TGTGCCAGCGGAATAGACAGGCTCTACGAGCAGTACTTC. This gives the protein CASGIDRLYEQYF.

This clonotype was counted ten times or more. V gene TRBV7-2 combines with J gene TRBJ2-3; 9 nucleotides agree with TRBD1. The CDR3 contains 16 residues. The ends lost 2 bases at V and 4 bases at J; junction bases unmatched: 7. Germline CDR1 reads SGHTA; CDR2 reads FQGNSA. The CDR3 bases are TGTGCCAGCAGCTTAAGGGGGCGACAGGGGGCAGATACGCAGTATTTT. Protein product: CASSLRGRQGADTQYF.

This clonotype has a count of ten or more. The chain uses TRBV20-1 and TRBJ1-2; 7 positions agree with TRBD1. This CDR3 spans 13 amino acids. Germline trimming cut 6 bases from V and 4 bases from J; bases unmatched to any gene: 8. The germline V gene has CDR1 DFQATT and CDR2 SNEGSKA (reference sequence). CDR3 loop: CSAETGTRYGYTF. In DNA, the CDR3 is TGCAGTGCAGAGACAGGGACCCGCTATGGCTACACCTTC.

This clonotype was recorded many times. J is TRBJ1-6 and V is TRBV6-5, with D possibly being TRBD1 (5 bases). V was shortened by 0 bases and J by 12 bases, with 18 bases between the two germline ends. CDR3 length: 16 residues. CDR1 MNHEY and CDR2 SVGAGI come from the germline V gene. CDR3 bases: TGTGCCAGCAGTTACTCACCGGGACTTCGGGGGTTACCCCTCCACTTT. As protein: CASSYSPGLRGLPLHF.

This clonotype was counted many times. The V gene is TRBV10-3, the J gene TRBJ2-1; perhaps TRBD2 as D (6 bases). CDR1 is ENHRY, CDR2 SYGVKD, per germline. This CDR3 has 14 amino acids. The ends were cut back, 8 bases at V and 3 bases at J, with 14 bases in the middle. The CDR3 bases are TGTGCCATCCTTGGAGGGACCGGCTACAATGAGCAGTTCTTC. Its translation is CAILGGTGYNEQFF.